This TCR beta chain was profiled in a study of beta chain features in type 1 diabetes (dated by TCRdb to 2017 to 2018). Regarding the complete study: Mean age, gender distribution, total cell number and subset yield were not different between patients and healthy donors. A total of roughly 110 million sorted cells were examined across all samples, and the number of cells per subset was strongly correlated with RNA yield. In the study, recently diagnosed type 1 diabetes patients and matched healthy donors were compared on the TCRB repertoires of their sorted circulating CD4+ T cell subsets. Regulatory and stem cell-like memory subsets were isolated from only 8 patients and about 8 healthy donors, whereas naive and central memory subsets came from all 30 or so donors. Study-wide findings and limitations: The naive, central memory and regulatory TCRB repertoires appeared to resemble one another more closely among patients than among healthy donors. A moderate but significant shortening of TCRB CDR3 length was observed in type 1 diabetes patients in all four CD4+ subsets. Sequencing cDNA rather than genomic DNA could over-represent highly expressing activated cells, although activation and CD3 levels did not differ between groups. PCR may preferentially amplify shorter templates, but because patient and control samples were amplified and corrected together, any resulting skew would affect both groups equally. HLA sub-analyses involved small numbers of individuals, so any influence of HLA type on TCRB rearrangement remained unresolved. At VDJ recombination sites, type 1 diabetes patients had fewer insertions and more deleted nucleotides, which implies abnormalities in thymic rearrangement.

The entire amount of isolated RNA was reverse transcribed using the High Capacity cDNA Reverse Transcription Kit, so the sequenced TCRB transcripts were expressed ones. Deep immunoSEQ sequencing was applied to naive, central memory and regulatory T cell samples, giving an average of about 3.6 million total reads per sample. Sorted cells were lysed in RLT buffer, and RNA was extracted using DNase-treated RNeasy Micro or Mini kits according to cell number. Each cell subset was processed on its own to prevent cross-contamination, while patient and healthy donor samples were processed together. The immunoSEQ multiplex PCR was used to amplify TCRB sequences from cDNA, yielding 87-bp fragments that span the CDR3 region. Sequencing of the amplicons was performed on the Illumina HiSeq platform. The paper's data handling went like this. Synthetic template baselines were used to correct PCR bias computationally, reads within Hamming distance 2 were collapsed together, and singletons that could not be merged were discarded. Reads were aligned against IMGT to assign V, D and J genes, CDR3 length and insertions or deletions at six rearrangement sites. Within each subset, clonotype counts were normalized to the number of sorted cells before true diversity and Gini coefficients were calculated with the tcR R package. Repertoire sharing was quantified using the overlap coefficient calculated on TCRB nucleotide sequences. Out-of-frame TCRB sequences from naive cells were analyzed as a proxy for the pre-selection repertoire. In TCRdb, the immuneACCESS table is reduced to in-frame sequences with V and J assigned. These tables do not hold every clone; where another copy was compared, an unresolved V gene accounts for under half, and the others remain unexplained. From that table come the V and J calls and clone size; the DNA was used to work out D and trimming. This sample is represented by about 450,000 clones; 9.5% to 12% of them were singletons. 0.046% of the sample goes to the ten largest clones.

The germline V gene gives CDR1 as SGHTA and CDR2 as FQGNSA. V is shortened by 3 bases, J by 4 bases, and the region joining them spans 11 bases. Reading from cysteine to phenylalanine, the CDR3 counts 14 amino acids. Of all the DNA, just the CDR3 is kept, 42 bases in frame from base 1. This clone was picked up a small number of times. It lacks a known antigen. Qualities for individual bases were not recorded, and no much larger clone is one base off. From each donor, a single peripheral blood sample of around 120 mL on average was drawn into heparinised tubes. A BD FACSAria II was used to sort naive, central memory, regulatory and stem cell-like memory CD4+ T cells with a panel that included CD45RO, CCR7, CD25, CD127, CD95 and CD27. All sorted populations exceeded 95% purity. PBMCs were isolated immediately by Lymphoprep density gradient centrifugation and stained directly without culture. So that batch effects would be minimized, each experiment stained and sorted samples in pairs, pairing one healthy donor with one patient.

The sample comprised naive CD4+ T cells from blood. Reading the label with the study, this specimen's cell subset or site is: true naive CD4+ T cells. This clonotype was obtained from a woman younger than 35 in good health. Recombination linked TRBV7-2 to TRBJ2-3; matching of 6 bases hints at TRBD2 as the D gene. The CDR3 protein is CASSFTSLSDTQYF. Here is the DNA: TGTGCCAGCAGCTTTACTAGCCTCTCAGATACGCAGTATTTT.